A single sample gave rise to the 20 T cell receptor beta chains below, sequenced in a study of shared clonotypes between healthy human individuals. Produced via immunoSEQ multiplex PCR; TCRdb's table is partial and in-frame only. The sample lists some 1.4 million clones; over 95% were seen once. Source material: naive CD4+ T cells sorted from blood. Subset reported: CD45RA+ positively selected. The receptors were sampled from a man aged 30-40 years in good health.

The chain recombines TRBV5-4 with TRBJ1-4; no clear D gene. V dropped 4 bases and J dropped 0 bases, with 7 bases sitting between them. The CDR3 extends over 14 amino acids. Germline lookup yields CDR1 SGHNT and CDR2 YYREEE (reference sequence). The CDR3 coding sequence is TGTGCCAGCAGCCGAGGAACAACTAATGAAAAACTGTTTTTT. Its protein product is CASSRGTTNEKLFF.

V usage is TRBV5-5 and J usage is TRBJ2-6, with D possibly TRBD1 on 5 matching bases. The V gene's germline CDR1 is SGHKS and CDR2 YYEKEE (reference sequence). Trimming pared 3 bases from V and 4 bases from J, leaving 5 bases between. The length of the CDR3 is 13 residues. The chain's CDR3 is CASSWTGANVLTF. The DNA of the CDR3 is TGTGCCAGCAGCTGGACAGGGGCCAACGTCCTGACTTTC.

The rearrangement links TRBV27 to TRBJ2-2; D gene uncertain. V lost 4 bases, J lost 1 base, and 4 bases lay in between. The CDR3 runs 13 residues. Germline V gene sequence: CDR1 MNHEY, CDR2 SMNVEV (reference sequence). The CDR3 region is CASSYLNTGELFF. In nucleotides, the CDR3 is TGTGCCAGCAGTTATCTGAACACCGGGGAGCTGTTTTTT.

This clone was observed a few times. This sample also contains other DNA sequences that code for the same CDR3. The genes are TRBV28 and TRBJ2-3, with D unresolved. The CDR3 has 12 residues. Per the germline V gene, CDR1 is MDHEN and CDR2 is SYDVKM. The germline V and J ends were trimmed by 2 bases and 3 bases, with 3 bases remaining between them. The DNA of the CDR3 is TGTGCCAGCAGTTTACTTACAGATACGCAGTATTTT. Translation: CASSLLTDTQYF.

On this clone: This CDR3 is also generated by other DNA sequences in the sample. The J gene is TRBJ2-7, the V gene TRBV6-5; weak D call: TRBD2 (5 bases). Germline CDR1 and CDR2: MNHEY and SVGAGI. The CDR3 totals 12 residues. Trimming pared 0 bases from V and 6 bases from J, leaving 6 bases between. The CDR3 sequence: CASSYSGSEQYF. CDR3 nucleotide sequence: TGTGCCAGCAGTTACTCGGGGAGCGAGCAGTACTTC.

This chain links TRBV6-5 with TRBJ2-7; D remains unclear. V was pared by 0 bases and J by 7 bases, with 7 bases between. In germline, CDR1 is MNHEY, CDR2 SVGAGI. The CDR3 totals 12 residues. The CDR3, as DNA: TGTGCCAGCAGTTACTCCGGGTTAGAGCAGTACTTC. Its translation is CASSYSGLEQYF.

The V and J genes are TRBV7-2 and TRBJ2-1, with 8 bases identical to TRBD2. The germline V gene has CDR1 SGHTA and CDR2 FQGNSA. The ends lost 3 bases at V and 12 bases at J; junction bases unmatched: 13. CDR3 size: 15 residues. The CDR3 reads CASSFSPGGASVQFF. The CDR3 coding sequence is TGTGCCAGCAGCTTTAGTCCCGGGGGGGCTAGCGTGCAGTTCTTC.

This chain uses TRBV4-1 with TRBJ2-2; D perhaps matches TRBD1 (6 bases). The CDR3 sequence is 16 residues long. V was clipped by 5 bases and J by 5 bases, with 18 bases between them. Germline V gene data show CDR1 as MGHRA and CDR2 as YSYEKL. The CDR3 protein is CASSSAGTSTTGELFF. Written as DNA, the CDR3 is TGCGCCAGCAGCTCCGCCGGGACAAGCACTACCGGGGAGCTGTTTTTT.

This clone appeared once. The V call is TRBV9, the J call TRBJ2-7; possibly TRBD1 or TRBD2 for D (5 bases each). This CDR3 comprises 14 residues. The V gene lost 3 bases and the J gene lost 2 bases, with 12 bases spanning the gap. The V gene's germline CDR1 is SGDLS and CDR2 YYNGEE. Here the CDR3 reads CASSAGPTTYEQYF. The CDR3 coding sequence is TGTGCCAGCAGCGCGGGGCCCACGACCTACGAGCAGTACTTC.

The rearrangement uses TRBV5-1 and TRBJ1-2, with 8 bases matching TRBD1. The V segment lost 5 bases and the J segment 6 bases; nucleotides outside the gene matches: 12. The CDR3 is 15 amino acids. Per the germline V gene, CDR1 is SGHRS and CDR2 is YFSETQ. The CDR3 coding sequence is TGCGCCAGCAGGCAAGGTGACACAGGGGGAGATGGCTACACCTTC. Its translation is CASRQGDTGGDGYTF.

This chain links TRBV6-1 with TRBJ1-2; no definite D call. CDR3 size: 14 residues. Trimming cost V 2 bases and J 2 bases, with 9 bases left between them. Germline CDR1 reads MNHNS; CDR2 reads SASEGT. This CDR3 is CASSEYSPNYGYTF. The CDR3 DNA is TGTGCCAGCAGTGAATATAGCCCCAACTATGGCTACACCTTC.

In the case of this clone: This specimen includes other DNA sequences encoding the same CDR3. The rearrangement uses TRBV18 and TRBJ1-4; D uncertain. The CDR3 sequence is 14 residues long. In germline, CDR1 is KGHSH, CDR2 LQKENI. V shed 1 base and J shed 2 bases, with 5 bases lying between them. The CDR3 loop reads CASSPLATNEKLFF. CDR3 coding DNA: TGTGCCAGCTCACCACTGGCGACTAATGAAAAACTGTTTTTT.

The rearrangement joins TRBV7-9 to TRBJ2-3, with D tentatively TRBD2 (5 bases). This CDR3 has 17 residues. CDR1 is SEHNR and CDR2 is FQNEAQ in the germline V gene (reference sequence). Trimming removed 5 bases from V and 5 bases from J, with 23 bases in between. CDR3 amino acids: CASSPQRSTRDQDTQYF. In DNA, the CDR3 is TGTGCCAGCAGCCCACAACGGTCTACTAGAGACCAAGATACGCAGTATTTT.

The chain couples TRBV4-1 to TRBJ2-7; 7 bases are shared with TRBD1. From germline, CDR1 is MGHRA and CDR2 YSYEKL. The CDR3 contains 13 residues. J gave up 3 bases and V 4 bases, and 3 bases lay outside the gene matches. CDR3 loop: CASSRQGNYEQYF. The CDR3 DNA reads as TGCGCCAGCAGCCGACAGGGAAACTACGAGCAGTACTTC.

The chain joins TRBV5-5 to TRBJ2-1, with a possible D match to TRBD2 (7 bases). V was cut by 7 bases and J by 3 bases, with 11 bases left in between. Germline V CDR1 and CDR2: SGHKS, YYEKEE (reference sequence). CDR3 length: 13 amino acids. CDR3 nucleotides: TGTGCCAGCGGCGGGGGCGGCTACAATGAGCAGTTCTTC. Its protein product is CASGGGGYNEQFF.

The J gene is TRBJ2-7, the V gene TRBV14, with D unresolved. The CDR3 is made up of 14 amino acids. V lost 0 bases to trimming and J lost 4 bases, with 10 bases between them. In germline, CDR1 is SGHDN, CDR2 FVKESK. This CDR3 reads CASSQDLDRYEQYF. In DNA, the CDR3 is TGTGCCAGCAGCCAAGATCTTGACCGATACGAGCAGTACTTC.

The chain has TRBV6-1 and TRBJ2-7, with D possibly TRBD2 on 7 matching bases. Germline CDR1 MNHNS, CDR2 SASEGT. Between the trimmed V and J ends, which lost 1 base and 5 bases, there was a span of 15 bases. CDR3 size: 15 residues. The CDR3 region is CASSEVGAGRDEQYF. CDR3 nucleotide sequence: TGTGCCAGCAGTGAAGTGGGGGCAGGGAGGGACGAGCAGTACTTC.

Comments on this clone: The sample holds other DNA sequences that translate to the same CDR3. This chain links TRBV18 with TRBJ1-3; no clear D gene. V lost 1 base, J lost 0 bases, and 4 bases lay in between. Germline lookup yields CDR1 KGHSH and CDR2 LQKENI. There are 14 residues in the CDR3. CDR3: CASSPLDSGNTIYF. The CDR3 coding sequence is TGTGCCAGCTCACCACTTGACTCTGGAAACACCATATATTTT.

The chain links TRBV5-1 to TRBJ2-7; maybe TRBD2 (7 bases). The CDR3 totals 14 residues. Germline assignment: CDR1 SGHRS and CDR2 YFSETQ. V lost 4 bases and J 2 bases, leaving 13 bases between the germline ends. The CDR3 DNA follows: TGCGCCAGCAGCCGCTCGGGGGGCCCCTACGAGCAGTACTTC. Translated: CASSRSGGPYEQYF.

V gene TRBV7-9 combines with J gene TRBJ2-5, with D uncertain. Germline lookup yields CDR1 SEHNR and CDR2 FQNEAQ (reference sequence). The CDR3 loop spans 14 amino acids. Deletions cut 5 bases from V and 1 base from J, with 11 bases between. In DNA, the CDR3 is TGTGCCAGCAGCCGGACCGTGTCCCAAGAGACCCAGTACTTC. Encoded protein: CASSRTVSQETQYF.